The 31 T cell receptor beta chains in this list originate from one sample, sequenced in a study of blood T cells in healthy people across ages. Combining a sample-barcoded 5' primer with a J-beta primer mix, a second PCR ran for roughly 7 to 12 cycles. TCRdb reprocessed the 5' RACE reads via MiXCR and lists one record per CDR3 protein. The sample includes 550,000 to 750,000 distinct CDR3 sequences, around 21% of them seen just once. Sequencing input: blood. These receptors were obtained from a man in his 70s in good health.

The chain joins TRBV7-3 to TRBJ2-5; 9 bases match TRBD2. Germline CDR1 is SGHTA and CDR2 is FQGTGA. Trimming took 5 bases from V and 5 from J; bases not matched to a gene: 6. The CDR3 extends over 14 amino acids. CDR3 in amino acids: CASSISGRLETQYF. CDR3 bases: TGTGCCAGCAGCATTAGCGGGAGATTGGAGACCCAGTACTTC.

This clonotype has just a few counts. CDR3 sequence: CASSSQQGTREKLFF. CDR3 coding DNA: TGCGCCAGCAGCTCACAACAGGGAACTAGGGAAAAACTGTTTTTT. V and J are TRBV4-1 and TRBJ1-4; tentative D call: TRBD1 (6 bases). V was shortened by 5 bases and J by 8 bases, with 18 bases between the two germline ends. There are 15 residues in the CDR3. Germline CDR1 MGHRA, CDR2 YSYEKL.

The V call is TRBV4-1, the J call TRBJ2-5, with D perhaps TRBD2 (6 bases). The J call is doubtful: the DNA matches TRBJ2-1 better. CDR3 length equals 13 residues. Germline V lookup: CDR1 MGHRA, CDR2 YSYEKL. This chain's CDR3 is CASSQDSREKQFF. The DNA of the CDR3 is TGCGCCAGCAGCCAAGATAGTCGGGAGAAGCAGTTCTTC.

This chain uses TRBV6-5 with TRBJ2-7; 10 bases match TRBD1. This CDR3 region has 14 residues. Germline trimming cut 5 bases from V and 6 bases from J; bases unmatched to any gene: 7. From germline, CDR1 is MNHEY and CDR2 SVGAGI. The CDR3 sequence is CASSPGTGVFEQYF. The CDR3 nucleotides are TGTGCCAGCAGTCCCGGGACAGGGGTGTTCGAGCAGTACTTC.

This clonotype was seen more than once but under ten times. This chain links TRBV29-1 with TRBJ2-7, with D perhaps TRBD1 or TRBD2 (8 bases each). This CDR3 is built from 15 residues. V was pared by 1 base and J by 9 bases, with 22 bases between. The germline V gene has CDR1 SQVTM and CDR2 ANQGSEA. The CDR3 coding sequence is TGCAGCGTTGAAGCCGCCGGGACAGGCGCGGGAGGGCAGTACTTC. Its protein product is CSVEAAGTGAGGQYF.

This clonotype was counted only a few times. The chain couples TRBV20-1 to TRBJ2-1, with 10 bases matching TRBD1. V was pared by 0 bases and J by 6 bases, with 8 bases of the junction left unmatched. Germline values: CDR1 DFQATT, CDR2 SNEGSKA (reference sequence). The CDR3 has 16 amino acids. Here the CDR3 DNA reads TGCAGTGCTAGAGAGTGGGGACAGGGGTCGAGCAATGAGCAGTTCTTC. It encodes CSAREWGQGSSNEQFF.

This clonotype has only a few counts. The V gene is TRBV18, the J gene TRBJ2-5, with 8 bases aligning to TRBD1. Germline trimming cut 2 bases from V and 5 bases from J; bases unmatched to any gene: 10. In germline, CDR1 is KGHSH, CDR2 LQKENI. The CDR3 length is 16 residues. DNA of the CDR3: TGTGCCAGCTCACCATTAATTGGACAGGGACGGGAGACCCAGTACTTC. Protein sequence: CASSPLIGQGRETQYF.

The CDR3 DNA is TGTGCCAGCAGCTTACAGGGATTAGGGGCCGGGGAGCTGTTTTTT. Its protein is CASSLQGLGAGELFF. The V call is TRBV5-8, the J call TRBJ2-2; perhaps TRBD1 as D (6 bases). This CDR3 contains 15 residues. Germline V gene sequence: CDR1 SGHTS, CDR2 YDEGEE. V was pared by 2 bases and J by 6 bases, with 14 bases between.

This clonotype was recorded a few times. The genes are TRBV6-5 and TRBJ1-6; the D gene is possibly TRBD1 (6 bases). Trimming shortened V by 4 bases and J by 7 bases, and 8 bases separated the two germline ends. The CDR3 covers 13 residues. Germline lookup yields CDR1 MNHEY and CDR2 SVGAGI. Here the CDR3 DNA reads TGTGCCAGCAGTTGGCAGGGGAATTCACCCCTCCACTTT. Protein product: CASSWQGNSPLHF.

The rearrangement uses TRBV4-3 and TRBJ2-3; either TRBD1 or TRBD2 may fit D (5 bases each). This CDR3 is built from 15 residues. Germline V CDR1 and CDR2: LGHNA, YSLEER. The V end was cut by 4 bases, the J end by 0 bases, with 11 bases between. CDR3 in amino acids: CASSPTWDSTDTQYF. Written as DNA, the CDR3 is TGCGCCAGCAGCCCGACTTGGGACAGCACAGATACGCAGTATTTT.

This clonotype was seen more than once but under ten times. The junction and the germline gene differ at one end; a read error may be behind it. V usage is TRBV7-7 and J usage is TRBJ2-3; D might be TRBD1 (6 bases). Germline CDR1 reads SSHAT; CDR2 reads FNYEAQ (reference sequence). This CDR3 contains 15 residues. The CDR3 protein is CASSHGQKSTDTQYF. The CDR3 coding sequence is TGTGCTAGCAGCCACGGACAGAAGAGCACAGATACGCAGTATTTT.

This clonotype was seen a few times. The J gene is TRBJ1-4, the V gene TRBV28, with D uncertain. Trimming stripped 3 bases from V and 7 bases from J, with 6 bases between. This CDR3 has 12 residues. Germline values: CDR1 MDHEN, CDR2 SYDVKM. The CDR3 region has the DNA TGTGCCAGCAGTTTTGGGATTGAAAAACTGTTTTTT. It yields the protein CASSFGIEKLFF.

V is TRBV2 and J is TRBJ2-5; no definite D call. TRBJ2-1 explains the end of the DNA better; the J call may be wrong. The CDR3 sequence is 12 residues long. The V gene's germline CDR1 is SNHLY and CDR2 FYNNEI. In DNA form, the CDR3 reads TGTGCCAGCAGTTTTCTCAACAATGAGCAGTTCTTC. Its protein is CASSFLNNEQFF.

This clonotype was seen a handful of times. The genes are TRBV5-6 and TRBJ1-1; D unresolved. V gave up 7 bases and J gave up 8 bases, with 12 bases separating them. This CDR3 has 11 amino acids. Germline V gives CDR1 SGHDT, CDR2 YYEEEE. The CDR3 region has the DNA TGTGCCAGCCGTGCAGGACCGGAAGCTTTCTTT. Residues: CASRAGPEAFF.

This clonotype was counted a few times. The rearrangement links TRBV20-1 to TRBJ2-1; D is tentatively TRBD1 or TRBD2 (6 bases each). Germline CDR1 is DFQATT and CDR2 is SNEGSKA (reference sequence). The ends were cut back, 3 bases at V and 10 bases at J, with 10 bases in the middle. This CDR3 has 11 amino acids. The CDR3 DNA sequence: TGCAGTGCTAGTAGGGGGGTCGAGCAGTTCTTC. Translating gives CSASRGVEQFF.

This clonotype was detected only a few times. The gene calls are TRBV6-5 and TRBJ2-2, with D perhaps TRBD2 (5 bases). The CDR3 sequence is 13 residues long. V was cut by 2 bases and J by 6 bases, with 7 bases left in between. CDR1 and CDR2 from the germline V gene are MNHEY and SVGAGI. CDR3 sequence reads: CASSYGSAGELFF. CDR3 sequence (DNA): TGTGCCAGCAGTTACGGGAGCGCCGGGGAGCTGTTTTTT.

This chain connects TRBV7-3 to TRBJ1-1, with 7 nucleotides matching TRBD1. The germline V gene encodes CDR1 SGHTA and CDR2 FQGTGA. There are 16 residues in the CDR3. Losses at the gene ends were 1 base for V and 0 bases for J; bases not matched to a gene: 5. The CDR3 loop is CASSLRGDRVNTEAFF. Written as DNA, the CDR3 is TGTGCCAGCAGCTTAAGAGGGGACAGAGTGAACACTGAAGCTTTCTTT.

This chain connects TRBV7-6 to TRBJ1-2; no reliable D call. Germline CDR1 SGHVS, CDR2 FNYEAQ. V was trimmed by 5 bases and J by 2 bases, leaving 21 bases between them. This CDR3 has 17 amino acids. CDR3 residues: CASSDTLRLTRNYGYTF. In DNA form, the CDR3 reads TGTGCCAGCAGCGATACTCTACGTCTTACCCGGAACTATGGCTACACCTTC.

The chain couples TRBV6-6 to TRBJ1-2, with TRBD1 matching over 9 bases. V gave up 6 bases and J gave up 4 bases; unmatched junction bases: 6. CDR3 length equals 14 residues. Germline lookup yields CDR1 MNHNY and CDR2 SVGAGI (reference sequence). The CDR3 here is CASREKTGGYGYTF. CDR3 nucleotide sequence: TGTGCCAGCAGAGAGAAGACAGGGGGCTATGGCTACACCTTC.

The V gene is TRBV12-3 or TRBV12-4, the J gene TRBJ1-5, with no clear D. The CDR3 runs 14 residues. V was cut by 3 bases and J by 3 bases, with 9 bases left in between. The CDR3 nucleotides read TGTGCCAGCAGTTTTTCCCCACCCAATCAGCCCCAGCATTTT. Translating it yields CASSFSPPNQPQHF.

This rearrangement joins TRBV5-6 to TRBJ2-3, with 14 nucleotides matching TRBD2. Germline CDR1 reads SGHDT; CDR2 reads YYEEEE. The trim removed 3 bases at V and 2 bases at J, leaving 5 bases unmatched. This CDR3 comprises 17 residues. This CDR3 reads CASSSGLAGGPTDTQYF. The DNA for the CDR3 is TGTGCCAGCAGCTCCGGACTAGCGGGAGGACCCACAGATACGCAGTATTTT.

The DNA of the CDR3 is TGTGCCAGCCGCGAATTACAGGGGAGTCAGCCCCAGCATTTT. Its protein product is CASRELQGSQPQHF. This rearrangement joins TRBV6-5 to TRBJ1-5, with 7 bases aligning to TRBD1. CDR3 length: 14 residues. The ends lost 8 bases at V and 6 bases at J; junction bases unmatched: 10. Germline loops: CDR1 MNHEY, CDR2 SVGAGI.

The V call is TRBV24-1, the J call TRBJ2-3; 11 bases are a match to TRBD2. The V and J ends lost 4 bases and 0 bases, in that order; junction bases with no gene match: 2. CDR3 size: 16 residues. Per germline, CDR1 KGHDR and CDR2 SFDVKD. CDR3 protein: CATSDGLAGSTDTQYF. The CDR3 nucleotides read TGTGCCACCAGTGACGGACTAGCGGGTAGCACAGATACGCAGTATTTT.

The genes are TRBV7-3 and TRBJ2-1; D is undetermined. Deletions cut 2 bases from V and 0 bases from J, with 5 bases between. Looked up from germline, CDR1 is SGHTA and CDR2 is FQGTGA. The CDR3 sequence is 14 residues long. The CDR3 DNA is TGTGCCAGCAGCTTATTCCCCTCCTACAATGAGCAGTTCTTC. It codes for CASSLFPSYNEQFF.

The sample holds many counts of this clonotype. This chain connects TRBV6-1 to TRBJ2-7; D gene unclear. The germline V and J ends were trimmed by 3 bases and 0 bases, with 12 bases remaining between them. The germline gives CDR1 MNHNS, CDR2 SASEGT. The CDR3 length is 15 residues. In nucleotides, the CDR3 is TGTGCCAGCAGTGAGTCGGCAGGCAGCTCCTACGAGCAGTACTTC. Protein sequence: CASSESAGSSYEQYF.

This clonotype was detected ten times or more. The chain joins TRBV29-1 to TRBJ2-7; the D is unclear. Germline V lookup: CDR1 SQVTM, CDR2 ANQGSEA. The CDR3 runs 13 residues. The V gene lost 4 bases and the J gene lost 3 bases, with 13 bases spanning the gap. In DNA form, the CDR3 reads TGCAGCGTTGGAGATGGAAGAAACTACGAGCAGTACTTC. It specifies CSVGDGRNYEQYF.

The chain carries TRBV12-3 or TRBV12-4 and TRBJ2-5; D perhaps matches TRBD2 (7 bases). Trimming removed 6 bases at V and 7 bases at J, with 15 bases between. The CDR3 loop spans 13 amino acids. As DNA, the CDR3 is TGTGCCAGCAGGGGACGGGGGGCGGCGACCCAGTACTTC. Translating gives CASRGRGAATQYF.

Only a few counts were recorded for this clonotype. The V call is TRBV29-1, the J call TRBJ2-3; 10 bases match TRBD2. CDR1 SQVTM and CDR2 ANQGSEA come from the germline V gene. J gave up 4 bases and V 2 bases, and 9 bases lay outside the gene matches. This CDR3 contains 16 residues. The CDR3, as DNA: TGCAGCGTTGAACGGACTAGCGGTAGAGGGGCAGATACGCAGTATTTT. It encodes CSVERTSGRGADTQYF.

A few counts support this clonotype. The chain has TRBV3-1 and TRBJ1-3, with D tentatively TRBD1 (5 bases). CDR3 length equals 16 residues. Trimming shortened V by 3 bases and J by 0 bases, and 12 bases separated the two germline ends. CDR1 LGHDT and CDR2 YNNKEL come from the germline V gene (reference sequence). CDR3 coding DNA: TGTGCCAGCAGCCACAATCGGGGCGGCTCTGGAAACACCATATATTTT. Translating it yields CASSHNRGGSGNTIYF.

This clonotype was seen a handful of times. The chain carries TRBV7-2 and TRBJ2-5; D is ambiguous. Per germline, CDR1 SGHTA and CDR2 FQGNSA. The CDR3 is 15 residues long. Trimming removed 7 bases from V and 5 bases from J, with 20 bases in between. The CDR3 protein is CASIKNGHLKETQYF. The CDR3 bases are TGTGCCAGCATTAAGAACGGCCACCTCAAGGAGACCCAGTACTTC. Based on the CDR3 plus reference TRBV7-2 and TRBJ2-5, the full variable domain is GAGVSQSPSNKVTEKGKDVELRCDPISGHTALYWYRQSLGQGLEFLIYFQGNSAPDKSGLPSDRFSAERTGGSVSTLTIQRTQQEDSAVYLCASIKNGHLKETQYFGPGTRLLVL.

This clonotype was observed at least ten times. The chain uses TRBV12-3 or TRBV12-4 and TRBJ2-7, with 11 bases matching TRBD2. V lost 6 bases to trimming and J lost 0 bases; unmatched junction nucleotides: 4. The length of the CDR3 is 15 residues. This chain's CDR3 is CASSLGLAASYEQYF. The CDR3 DNA follows: TGTGCCAGCAGCCTGGGACTAGCGGCCTCCTACGAGCAGTACTTC.